The next 30 T cell receptor beta chains were all read from a single sample in a study of CD8 T cells in ankylosing spondylitis. TCRdb reprocessed the 5' RACE reads with MiXCR, giving one entry per CDR3 protein. The sample has over 110,000 distinct CDR3 sequences, roughly 8% seen once. The specimen sequenced was synovial fluid, either unsorted or a sorted T cell fraction (not recorded which). All receptors derive from a male donor with ankylosing spondylitis.

The chain combines TRBV28 with TRBJ1-6, with D perhaps TRBD1 (5 bases). Germline loops: CDR1 MDHEN, CDR2 SYDVKM. The CDR3 length is 13 residues. The V end lost 6 bases, the J end lost 7 bases, and 10 bases lay between the germline ends. The DNA of the CDR3 is TGTGCCAGCAGCCGCGACAGCAATTCACCCCTCCACTTT. Amino acid sequence: CASSRDSNSPLHF. Complete variable domain (other parts from reference TRBV28 and TRBJ1-6): DVKVTQSSRYLVKRTGEKVFLECVQDMDHENMFWYRQDPGLGLRLIYFSYDVKMKEKGDIPEGYSVSREKKERFSLILESASTNQTSMYLCASSRDSNSPLHFGNGTRLTVT.

This clonotype was picked up many times. The chain is built from TRBV29-1 and TRBJ1-2; a weak D match, TRBD1 (6 bases). This CDR3 region has 12 residues. Per germline, CDR1 SQVTM and CDR2 ANQGSEA. V lost 7 bases, J lost 2 bases, and 11 bases lay in between. Here the CDR3 reads CSANRANYGYTF. The DNA for the CDR3 is TGCAGCGCGAACAGGGCGAACTATGGCTACACCTTC. The full variable domain, rest sourced from reference TRBV29-1 and TRBJ1-2, is SAVISQKPSRDICQRGTSLTIQCQVDSQVTMMFWYRQQPGQSLTLIATANQGSEATYESGFVIDKFPISRPNLTFSTLTVSNMSPEDSSIYLCSANRANYGYTFGSGTRLTVV.

This clonotype appeared a few times. The chain combines TRBV7-2 with TRBJ2-1; D remains ambiguous. CDR3 length: 13 amino acids. CDR1 and CDR2 from the germline V gene are SGHTA and FQGNSA. V lost 2 bases, J lost 8 bases, and 10 bases lay in between. The CDR3 loop reads CASSLRRADEQFF. CDR3 DNA: TGTGCCAGCAGCTTAAGACGAGCAGATGAGCAGTTCTTC.

This clonotype appeared many times. V and J are TRBV29-1 and TRBJ1-1; 12 bases align to TRBD1. The V gene end was trimmed by 6 bases and the J gene end by 4 bases; junction bases not matched to a gene: 3. The CDR3 runs 13 residues. Germline CDR1 and CDR2: SQVTM and ANQGSEA. CDR3 bases: TGCAGCGTGGAGGGACAGGGGGCCACTGAAGCTTTCTTT. This codes for CSVEGQGATEAFF.

The rearrangement uses TRBV6-1 and TRBJ2-7; 8 bases are shared with TRBD1. Looked up from germline, CDR1 is MNHNS and CDR2 is SASEGT. The CDR3 has 15 residues. The V segment lost 6 bases and the J segment 5 bases; nucleotides outside the gene matches: 12. The chain's CDR3 is CASSDLGTGVHEQYF. DNA of the CDR3: TGTGCCAGCAGCGACCTCGGGACAGGTGTTCACGAGCAGTACTTC.

This clonotype was seen more than once but under ten times. DNA of the CDR3: TGTGCCAGCAGCACCCGCGGGAGGGTTACAGATACGCAGTATTTT. It translates to CASSTRGRVTDTQYF. V and J are TRBV12-3 or TRBV12-4 and TRBJ2-3; TRBD2 aligns across 9 bases. V was pared by 6 bases and J by 3 bases, with 7 bases of the junction left unmatched. The length of the CDR3 is 15 residues.

V and J are TRBV6-5 and TRBJ2-7; TRBD2 agrees at 12 bases. The J segment lost 3 bases and the V segment lost 2 bases, leaving 14 bases of the junction unmatched. This CDR3 is 19 amino acids long. CDR1 and CDR2 (germline): MNHEY, SVGAGI. CDR3 sequence reads: CASSYPTSGSLGLIYEQYF. CDR3 DNA sequence: TGTGCCAGCAGTTACCCGACTAGCGGGAGTCTGGGGTTGATCTACGAGCAGTACTTC.

This clonotype has a count of ten or more. The chain is built from TRBV21-1 and TRBJ2-5; TRBD2, the D gene given by the table, was not confirmed from the DNA. TRBV21-1 is a pseudogene. This CDR3 is built from 15 residues. DNA of the CDR3: TGTGCCAGCAGCAAAGCGCACCTGGGCCGGGAGACCCAGTACTTC. Amino acid sequence: CASSKAHLGRETQYF.

Notes on this clonotype: A much more abundant neighbour one base away suggests this may be a read error. This chain connects TRBV2 to TRBJ2-3; a possible D gene is TRBD2 (5 bases). The CDR3 loop spans 17 amino acids. Germline V gives CDR1 SNHLY, CDR2 FYNNEI. The CDR3 sequence: CACSRGGGLALTDTQYF. The CDR3 nucleotides read TGTGCCTGCAGTCGTGGAGGCGGGCTAGCATTGACAGATACGCAGTATTTT. The full variable domain, its missing parts supplied by reference TRBV2 and TRBJ2-3, is EPEVTQTPSHQVTQMGQEVILRCVPISNHLYFYWYRQILGQKVEFLVSFYNNEISEKSEIFDDQFSVERPDGSNFTLKIRSTKLEDSAMYFCACSRGGGLALTDTQYFGPGTRLTVL.

Many counts were recorded for this clonotype. J is TRBJ2-2 and V is TRBV27; no clear D. Germline loops: CDR1 MNHEY, CDR2 SMNVEV (reference sequence). The CDR3 loop spans 13 amino acids. V was shortened by 5 bases and J by 6 bases, with 10 bases between the two germline ends. The CDR3 sequence: CASSPRGAGELFF. CDR3 nucleotides: TGTGCCAGCAGTCCCCGTGGGGCCGGGGAGCTGTTTTTT.

This clonotype appeared many times. The chain employs TRBV5-1 and TRBJ2-5; no clear D. V was cut by 3 bases and J by 5 bases, with 14 bases left in between. The CDR3 is 14 amino acids. CDR1 and CDR2 (germline): SGHRS, YFSETQ. The CDR3 loop is CASSYQGEGETQYF. CDR3 DNA sequence: TGCGCCAGCAGCTACCAAGGTGAAGGGGAGACCCAGTACTTC.

There are many counts of this clonotype. This chain links TRBV18 with TRBJ2-1; TRBD2 matches 8 bases. The CDR3 totals 16 residues. Trimming at V came to 3 bases and at J to 4 bases, leaving 8 bases not matched to a gene. Germline V gene lookup returns CDR1 KGHSH and CDR2 LQKENI. CDR3 sequence: CASSPRYERGYNEQFF. In DNA, the CDR3 is TGTGCCAGCTCACCCCGGTACGAGCGGGGGTACAATGAGCAGTTCTTC.

Only a few counts were recorded for this clonotype. The rearrangement joins TRBV20-1 to TRBJ1-1; D ambiguous. Per germline, CDR1 DFQATT and CDR2 SNEGSKA (reference sequence). Trimming removed 0 bases from V and 6 bases from J, with 14 bases in between. This CDR3 is 14 amino acids long. CDR3 DNA sequence: TGCAGTGCTAGAGATCATGTGGGAAACCCTGAAGCTTTCTTT. Its translation: CSARDHVGNPEAFF.

The rearrangement uses TRBV20-1 and TRBJ1-4; D gene uncertain. The germline gives CDR1 DFQATT, CDR2 SNEGSKA (reference sequence). The CDR3 extends over 14 amino acids. Deletions cut 3 bases from V and 7 bases from J, with 15 bases between. In DNA form, the CDR3 reads TGCAGTGCTAGCCAACCCGCGGCGGGTGAAAAACTGTTTTTT. The encoded protein is CSASQPAAGEKLFF.

This clonotype was recorded a few times. This chain connects TRBV6-2 or TRBV6-3 to TRBJ1-1, with 10 bases lining up with TRBD1. V lost 5 bases to trimming and J lost 8 bases; unmatched junction nucleotides: 11. The V gene's germline CDR1 is MNHEY and CDR2 SVGEGT. The CDR3 has 15 amino acids. The chain's CDR3 is CASSVPGQGFEEAFF. DNA of the CDR3: TGTGCCAGCAGTGTTCCGGGACAGGGGTTCGAGGAAGCTTTCTTT.

This chain joins TRBV15 and TRBJ2-7, with TRBD2 identical over 7 bases. CDR3 length equals 16 residues. CDR1 is LNHNV and CDR2 is YYDKDF in the germline V gene (reference sequence). J gave up 4 bases and V 4 bases, and 13 bases lay outside the gene matches. Written as DNA, the CDR3 is TGTGCCACCAGCAACCCGAGCGGCGGGAGTAGGTACGAGCAGTACTTC. This gives the protein CATSNPSGGSRYEQYF.

There are a few counts of this clonotype. This rearrangement joins TRBV20-1 to TRBJ1-2; D gene unclear. This CDR3 is 12 amino acids long. Germline CDR1 is DFQATT and CDR2 is SNEGSKA (reference sequence). The DNA of the CDR3 is TGCAGGGCCACCCAGACAAACTATGGCTACACCTTC. Encoded protein: CRATQTNYGYTF.

The rearrangement uses TRBV15 and TRBJ2-5; D unresolved. V dropped 0 bases and J dropped 0 bases, with 11 bases sitting between them. Per germline, CDR1 LNHNV and CDR2 YYDKDF (reference sequence). The CDR3 covers 16 residues. In nucleotides, the CDR3 is TGTGCCACCAGCAGAGATCGGCCGATGTACCAAGAGACCCAGTACTTC. It translates to CATSRDRPMYQETQYF.

This clonotype was found many times. A much bigger clone sits one base away, suggesting this may be a read error. The V and J genes are TRBV28 and TRBJ1-5; 10 bases agree with TRBD1. This CDR3 contains 15 residues. CDR1 MDHEN and CDR2 SYDVKM come from the germline V gene. V shed 3 bases, J shed 2 bases, and the junction held 1 base outside the gene matches. The CDR3 sequence: CASSLGTGGNQPQHF. The CDR3 DNA reads TGTGCCAGCAGTTTGGGGACAGGGGGCAATCAGCCCCAGCATTTT.

This clonotype was observed a few times. The J gene is TRBJ1-1, the V gene TRBV20-1, with D unresolved. This CDR3 is built from 12 residues. CDR1 is DFQATT, CDR2 SNEGSKA, per germline (reference sequence). The germline V and J ends were trimmed by 0 bases and 1 base, with 3 bases remaining between them. The DNA of the CDR3 is TGCAGTGCTAGAGAACCGAACACTGAAGCTTTCTTT. Translating gives CSAREPNTEAFF.

The rearrangement links TRBV10-3 to TRBJ2-7; D is unresolved. The CDR3 extends over 16 amino acids. Germline-derived CDR1 and CDR2 are ENHRY and SYGVKD. Trimming pared 0 bases from V and 0 bases from J, leaving 12 bases between. The CDR3 DNA is TGTGCCATCAGTGAGTCGAAGACTTCTGGCTCCTACGAGCAGTACTTC. It encodes CAISESKTSGSYEQYF.

V and J are TRBV18 and TRBJ2-3; D is unclear. Between the trimmed V and J ends, which lost 1 base and 2 bases, there was a span of 10 bases. There are 15 residues in the CDR3. From germline, CDR1 is KGHSH and CDR2 LQKENI. The CDR3 spells CASSPLDYYTDTQYF. The DNA for the CDR3 is TGTGCCAGCTCACCACTAGATTACTACACAGATACGCAGTATTTT. Filled out from reference TRBV18 and TRBJ2-3, the complete variable domain reads NAGVMQNPRHLVRRRGQEARLRCSPMKGHSHVYWYRQLPEEGLKFMVYLQKENIIDESGMPKERFSAEFPKEGPSILRIQQVVRGDSAAYFCASSPLDYYTDTQYFGPGTRLTVL.

This chain links TRBV18 with TRBJ2-3; D uncertain. V was shortened by 2 bases and J by 1 base, with 10 bases between the two germline ends. Germline assignment: CDR1 KGHSH and CDR2 LQKENI. The CDR3 runs 15 residues. Here the CDR3 reads CASSPTVSGTDTQYF. Written as DNA, the CDR3 is TGTGCCAGCTCACCAACTGTCTCTGGCACAGATACGCAGTATTTT. Full variable domain (remainder filled in from reference TRBV18 and TRBJ2-3): NAGVMQNPRHLVRRRGQEARLRCSPMKGHSHVYWYRQLPEEGLKFMVYLQKENIIDESGMPKERFSAEFPKEGPSILRIQQVVRGDSAAYFCASSPTVSGTDTQYFGPGTRLTVL.

This clonotype has just a few counts. The chain employs TRBV29-1 and TRBJ1-5, with TRBD1 identical over 9 bases. There are 13 residues in the CDR3. V shed 7 bases and J 6 bases; nucleotides not matched to a gene: 7. Looked up from germline, CDR1 is SQVTM and CDR2 is ANQGSEA. The CDR3 region has the DNA TGCAGCGCGACAGGGGGTGAAGGTCAGCCCCAGCATTTT. Its protein product is CSATGGEGQPQHF.

This clonotype was observed a handful of times. The chain is built from TRBV28 and TRBJ1-5; D gene ambiguous. Germline values: CDR1 MDHEN, CDR2 SYDVKM. The CDR3 is made up of 15 amino acids. Trimming removed 3 bases from V and 0 bases from J, with 9 bases in between. CDR3: CASSFLDLSNQPQHF. CDR3 in DNA: TGTGCCAGCAGTTTCCTGGACCTTAGCAATCAGCCCCAGCATTTT.

This clonotype occurred a few times. The chain carries TRBV6-2 or TRBV6-3 and TRBJ2-7; no clear D gene. This CDR3 contains 13 residues. CDR1 MNHEY and CDR2 SVGEGT come from the germline V gene. V was pared by 2 bases and J by 1 base, with 6 bases between. The CDR3 bases are TGTGCCAGCAGTTACCCGAATTCCTACGAGCAGTACTTC. Protein sequence: CASSYPNSYEQYF.

Written as DNA, the CDR3 is TGTGCCAGCAGCTTCCCGGGCGAACCAAACTATGGCTACACCTTC. Translation: CASSFPGEPNYGYTF. This chain connects TRBV5-4 to TRBJ1-2; no clear D. The CDR3 totals 15 residues. From germline, CDR1 is SGHNT and CDR2 YYREEE (reference sequence). Trimming pared 2 bases from V and 2 bases from J, leaving 13 bases between.

This clonotype was seen at least ten times. This sequence joins TRBV5-1 and TRBJ2-5; D unclear. The CDR3 consists of 14 residues. Germline CDR1 reads SGHRS; CDR2 reads YFSETQ. V dropped 1 base and J dropped 1 base, with 8 bases sitting between them. Here the CDR3 reads CASSLRVGQETQYF. CDR3 DNA: TGCGCCAGCAGCTTGAGGGTAGGCCAAGAGACCCAGTACTTC.

The J gene is TRBJ1-2, the V gene TRBV3-1, with a tentative D call TRBD1 (5 bases). This CDR3 is 14 amino acids long. Trimming took off 4 bases at V and 8 bases at J, with 17 bases between the two ends. CDR1 and CDR2 from the germline V gene are LGHDT and YNNKEL (reference sequence). The CDR3 DNA reads as TGTGCCAGCAGCCCCGTTTTGCAGGGCTGGGGCTACACCTTC. Translation: CASSPVLQGWGYTF.

This clonotype has ten or more counts. The chain carries TRBV24-1 and TRBJ2-5; the match to TRBD1 covers 8 bases. Germline assignment: CDR1 KGHDR and CDR2 SFDVKD. Trimming at V came to 3 bases and at J to 6 bases, leaving 8 bases not matched to a gene. The CDR3 covers 15 residues. CDR3 residues: CATSDAGQGRKTQYF. Here the CDR3 DNA reads TGTGCCACCAGTGATGCCGGACAGGGTCGCAAGACCCAGTACTTC.